The source of this TCR beta chain is a study of T cells in localized non-small cell lung cancer. This CDR3 has 16 residues. Trimming removed 1 base at V and 5 bases at J, with 17 bases between. CDR1 is MNHEY, CDR2 SMNVEV, per germline (reference sequence). This clone was observed once. Using immunoSEQ multiplex PCR, the repertoire was profiled, and TCRdb retains in-frame clones only, with some absent. The sample has 30,000 to 40,000 clones, around nine tenths seen once. The gene calls are TRBV27 and TRBJ1-1; tentative D call: TRBD1 (5 bases). This sequence was found in a woman between 40 and 69 years old with stage I lung adenocarcinoma. The specimen was peripheral blood, collected before any cancer treatment. This CDR3 reads CASSLWVFGAGTEAFF. The DNA of the CDR3 is TGTGCCAGCAGTTTATGGGTTTTTGGGGCCGGGACTGAAGCTTTCTTT.